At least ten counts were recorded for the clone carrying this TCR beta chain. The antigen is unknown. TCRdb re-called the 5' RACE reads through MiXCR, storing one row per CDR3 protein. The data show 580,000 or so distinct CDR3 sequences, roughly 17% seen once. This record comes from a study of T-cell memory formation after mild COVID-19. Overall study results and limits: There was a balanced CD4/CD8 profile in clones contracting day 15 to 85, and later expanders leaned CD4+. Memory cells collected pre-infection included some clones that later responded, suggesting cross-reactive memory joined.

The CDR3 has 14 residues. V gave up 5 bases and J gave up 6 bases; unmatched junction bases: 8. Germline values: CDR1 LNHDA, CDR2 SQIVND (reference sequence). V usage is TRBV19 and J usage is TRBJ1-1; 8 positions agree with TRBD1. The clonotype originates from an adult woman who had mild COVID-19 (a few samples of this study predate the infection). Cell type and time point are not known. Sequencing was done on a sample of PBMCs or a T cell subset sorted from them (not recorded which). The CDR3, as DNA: TGTGCCAGTAGTCCGCGGACAGGGCAAGCTGAAGCTTTCTTT. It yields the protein CASSPRTGQAEAFF.